This T cell receptor (beta chain) was sequenced during a study of cytomegalovirus exposure and HLA in healthy donors. Overall study findings and caveats: Cytomegalovirus association was assigned to approximately 160 TCR beta chains.

V was clipped by 2 bases and J by 3 bases, with 11 bases between them. The length of the CDR3 is 14 residues. Germline V gives CDR1 SGHVS, CDR2 FQNEAQ. Assay used: immunoSEQ multiplex PCR; TCRdb lists only in-frame clones, some missing. The sample has 150,000 or so clones, over 80% seen once. Turning to this clone: Its antigen is unidentified.

Sequenced material: PBMCs. The V gene is TRBV7-8, the J gene TRBJ2-7; a possible D gene is TRBD1 (6 bases). The TCR was taken from a woman aged 25 to 39 in good health and CMV-seropositive. The DNA of the CDR3 is TGTGCCAGCAGCTTATTAACAGGGTTCTACGAGCAGTACTTC. It encodes CASSLLTGFYEQYF. The full variable domain, in which reference TRBV7-8 and TRBJ2-7 provide the parts outside the CDR3, is GAGVSQSPRYKVAKRGQDVALRCDPISGHVSLFWYQQALGQGPEFLTYFQNEAQLDKSGLPSDRFFAERPEGSVSTLKIQRTQQEDSAVYLCASSLLTGFYEQYFGPGTRLTVT.